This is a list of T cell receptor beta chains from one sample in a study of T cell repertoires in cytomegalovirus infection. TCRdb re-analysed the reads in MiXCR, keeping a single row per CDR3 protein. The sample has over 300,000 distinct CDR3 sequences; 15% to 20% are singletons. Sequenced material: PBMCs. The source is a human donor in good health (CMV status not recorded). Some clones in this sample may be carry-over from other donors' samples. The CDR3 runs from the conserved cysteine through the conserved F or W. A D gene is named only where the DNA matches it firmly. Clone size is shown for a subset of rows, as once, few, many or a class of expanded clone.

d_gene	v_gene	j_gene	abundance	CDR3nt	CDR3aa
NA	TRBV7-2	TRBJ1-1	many	TGTGCCAGCAAAGAGGGTACGGGGGCGCTCACTGAAGCTTTCTTT	CASKEGTGALTEAFF
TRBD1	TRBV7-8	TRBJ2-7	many	TGTGCCAGCAGCTCCAGACAGGGGGCTTTCTACGAGCAGTACTTC	CASSSRQGAFYEQYF
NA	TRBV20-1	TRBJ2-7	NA	TGCAGTGCTAGTGCTACCGGGACGGTAACCTACGAGCAGTACTTC	CSASATGTVTYEQYF
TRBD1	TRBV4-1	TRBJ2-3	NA	TGCGCCAGCAGCCAAGGTCTGCTGGGACCAAACGAGGGGGCGGTAGATACGCAGTATTTT	CASSQGLLGPNEGAVDTQYF
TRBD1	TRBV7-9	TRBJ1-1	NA	TGTGCCAGCAGCTTGATGCCAGGGGGCCCGAACACTGAAGCTTTCTTT	CASSLMPGGPNTEAFF
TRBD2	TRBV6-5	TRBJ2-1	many	TGTGCCAGCAGTTCAAATAGCGGGGGGGCCTACAATGAGCAGTTCTTC	CASSSNSGGAYNEQFF
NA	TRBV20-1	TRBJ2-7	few	TGCAGTGCTATGGGCCAGTATGGCACCTACGAGCAGTACTTC	CSAMGQYGTYEQYF
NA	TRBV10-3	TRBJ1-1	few	TGTGCCATCAGTGAGTCGAATGAAGGGGCGGACACTGAAGCTTTCTTT	CAISESNEGADTEAFF
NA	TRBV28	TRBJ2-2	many	TGTGCCAGCAGTTTAGGAGGGACGGAGAACACCGGGGAGCTGTTTTTT	CASSLGGTENTGELFF
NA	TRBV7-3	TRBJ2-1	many	TGTGCCACCAGCCTGGGGAAGGGGAGCTCCTACAATGAGCAGTTCTTC	CATSLGKGSSYNEQFF
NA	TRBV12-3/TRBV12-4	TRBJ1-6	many	TGTGCCAGCAGTTTCGAGGGGATTTCACCCCTCCACTTT	CASSFEGISPLHF
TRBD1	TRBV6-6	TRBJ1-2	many	TGTGCCAGCAGTACCTACAGGGGCAGGGGCTACACCTTC	CASSTYRGRGYTF
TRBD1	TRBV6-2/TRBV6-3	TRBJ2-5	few	TGTGCCAGCACGGAACGAAAGACAGGGGCAGAGACCCAGTACTTC	CASTERKTGAETQYF
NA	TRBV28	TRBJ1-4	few	TGTGCCAGCGGACAGTTAAATGAAAAACTGTTTTTT	CASGQLNEKLFF
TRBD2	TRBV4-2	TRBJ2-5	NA	TGTGCCAGCAGCCAAGCCTCCGGACTAGCAGGGGAGACCCAGTACTTC	CASSQASGLAGETQYF
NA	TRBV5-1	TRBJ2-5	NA	TGCGCCAGCAGCGTGGCCGGGACGGGGGATGAGACCCAGTACTTC	CASSVAGTGDETQYF
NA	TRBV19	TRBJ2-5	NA	TGTGCCAGTAGTATAGACGCAGGTTTCCAAGAGACCCAGTACTTC	CASSIDAGFQETQYF
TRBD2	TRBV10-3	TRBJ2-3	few	TGTGCCATCAGTGAGTCGGGACTAGCGGGGTCATCCACAGATACGCAGTATTTT	CAISESGLAGSSTDTQYF
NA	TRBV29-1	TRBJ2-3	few	TGCAGCGTTGAGGTCGGACGCAAGACAGATACGCAGTATTTT	CSVEVGRKTDTQYF
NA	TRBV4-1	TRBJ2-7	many	TGCGCCAGCAGCCCCCGGGCCGCCACCTCGGGCGAGCAGTACTTC	CASSPRAATSGEQYF
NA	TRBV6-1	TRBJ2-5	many	TGTGCCAGCAGTGACGGTGTAACGTCTCAAGAGACCCAGTACTTC	CASSDGVTSQETQYF
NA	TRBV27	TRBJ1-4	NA	TGTGCCAGCAGGATTTCCGGTAATGAAAAACTGTTTTTT	CASRISGNEKLFF
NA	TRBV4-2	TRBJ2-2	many	TGTGCCAGCAGCCAAGAAGCTCCAACCGGGGAGCTGTTTTTT	CASSQEAPTGELFF
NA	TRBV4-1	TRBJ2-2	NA	TGCGCCAGCAGCACGACAGTGACGGGGCGGGAGCTGTTTTTT	CASSTTVTGRELFF
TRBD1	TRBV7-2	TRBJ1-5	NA	TGTGCCAGCAGCTTATACAGGGGAAATCAGCCCCAGCATTTT	CASSLYRGNQPQHF
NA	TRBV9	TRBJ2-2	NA	TGTGCCAGCAGCGACGGGGTAGCCGGGGAGCTGTTTTTT	CASSDGVAGELFF
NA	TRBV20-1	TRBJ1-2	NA	TGCAGTGCTAGAGACCCCCGCAGGGGAGTAGAAGGCTACACCTTC	CSARDPRRGVEGYTF
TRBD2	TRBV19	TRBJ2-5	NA	TGTGCCAGTAGTATAGATCATCCAGCGGGGTCCCAAGAGACCCAGTACTTC	CASSIDHPAGSQETQYF
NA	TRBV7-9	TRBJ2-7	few	TGTGCCAGCAGCTTTGAGGACCCCCGGGGGTCCGAGCAGTACTTC	CASSFEDPRGSEQYF
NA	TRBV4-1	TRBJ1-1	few	TGCGCCAGCAGCCAAGGTCCGATGAACACTGAAGCTTTCTTT	CASSQGPMNTEAFF
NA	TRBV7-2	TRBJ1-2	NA	TGTGCCAGCAGCTTATATTCGGGACGGGTAGCTAACTATGGCTACACCTTC	CASSLYSGRVANYGYTF
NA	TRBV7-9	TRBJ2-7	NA	TGTGCCAGCAGTTTCCGGACCGAGGCGTACGAGCAGTACTTC	CASSFRTEAYEQYF
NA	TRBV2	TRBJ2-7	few	TGTGCCAGCAGTGAGAACAGCTCTTACGAGCAGTACTTC	CASSENSSYEQYF
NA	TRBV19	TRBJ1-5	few	TGTGCCAGTAGTATATGGCAGATTAGAAGCAATCAGCCCCAGCATTTT	CASSIWQIRSNQPQHF
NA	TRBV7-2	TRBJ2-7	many	TGTGCCAGCAGCAACAGGGTCAACTACGAGCAGTACTTC	CASSNRVNYEQYF
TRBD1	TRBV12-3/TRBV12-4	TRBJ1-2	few	TGTGCCAGCAGTTTATTGGCAGGGGGCGACTATGGCTACACCTTC	CASSLLAGGDYGYTF
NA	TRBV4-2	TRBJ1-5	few	TGTGCCAGCAGCCAAGATGGGCGGAGTTATCAGCCCCAGCATTTT	CASSQDGRSYQPQHF
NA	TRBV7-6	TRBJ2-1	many	TGTGCCAGCAGCTCTGAGAGGGATGAGCAGTTCTTC	CASSSERDEQFF
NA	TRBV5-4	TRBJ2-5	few	TGTGCCAGCAGCTTGGTGCAGGGCATGTCGGAGACCCAGTACTTC	CASSLVQGMSETQYF
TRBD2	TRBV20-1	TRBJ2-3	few	TGCAGTGCTGGACTAGCGGGGGGCGTCACAGATACGCAGTATTTT	CSAGLAGGVTDTQYF
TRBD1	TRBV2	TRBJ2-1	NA	TGTGCCAGCAGTGAAGGAGGGACAGGGCGGAATGAGCAGTTCTTC	CASSEGGTGRNEQFF
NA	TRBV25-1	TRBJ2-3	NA	TGTGCCAGCAGTGAGTCCGGGACTGGAGACACAGATACGCAGTATTTT	CASSESGTGDTDTQYF
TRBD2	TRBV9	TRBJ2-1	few	TGTGCCAGCAGCGGCTCTAGCGGGGGGGGCAATGAGCAGTTCTTC	CASSGSSGGGNEQFF
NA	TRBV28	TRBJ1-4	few	TGTGCCAGCGCTGACTTGAGGGTTGAAAAACTGTTTTTT	CASADLRVEKLFF
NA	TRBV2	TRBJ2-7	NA	TGTGCCAGCCGAGGACAGAGGGTTGGCGAGCAGTACTTC	CASRGQRVGEQYF
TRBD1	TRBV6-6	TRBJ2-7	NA	TGTGCCAGCAGTTCGACGACCAGGACAGGGGCCCATGGGTCCTACGAGCAGTACTTC	CASSSTTRTGAHGSYEQYF
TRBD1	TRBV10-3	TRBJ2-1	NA	TGTGCCATCAGTCAACCGGGACAGGGAATCAATGTGCAGTTCTTC	CAISQPGQGINVQFF
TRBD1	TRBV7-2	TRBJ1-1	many	TGTGCCAGCAGCTTAGCCGGACAGGGTTACACTGAAGCTTTCTTT	CASSLAGQGYTEAFF
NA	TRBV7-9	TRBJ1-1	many	TGTGCCAGCACCCAAATCGGTCCCAACACTGAAGCTTTCTTT	CASTQIGPNTEAFF
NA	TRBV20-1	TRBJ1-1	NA	TGCAGTGCTAGTTGGGGGGGAATGAACACTGAAGCTTTCTTT	CSASWGGMNTEAFF
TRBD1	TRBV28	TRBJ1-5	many	TGTGCCAGCACCCTAACGGGGACAGGGTTTCATCAGCCCCAGCATTTT	CASTLTGTGFHQPQHF
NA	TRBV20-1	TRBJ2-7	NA	TGCAGTGCTCCGGAGCATGGGGACGAGCAGTACTTC	CSAPEHGDEQYF
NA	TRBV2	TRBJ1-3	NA	TGTGCCAGCAGTGAAGTGTCGGGCATTGCCTCTGGAAACACCATATATTTT	CASSEVSGIASGNTIYF
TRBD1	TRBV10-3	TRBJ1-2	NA	TGTGCCCCACAGGGGGGAAGGGGTTCTAACTATGGCTACACCTTC	CAPQGGRGSNYGYTF
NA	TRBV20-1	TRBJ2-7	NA	TGCAGTGCGGAGGGGAAGGACTTTCCCTACGAGCAGTACTTC	CSAEGKDFPYEQYF
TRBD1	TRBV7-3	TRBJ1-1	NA	TGTGCCAGCAGCGCCTCCGGGACAGGGGGCACTGAAGCTTTCTTT	CASSASGTGGTEAFF
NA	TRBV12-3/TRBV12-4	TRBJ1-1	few	TGTGCCAGCAGTTGGAACGGGGGACACACTGAAGCTTTCTTT	CASSWNGGHTEAFF
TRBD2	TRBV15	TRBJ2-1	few	TGTGCCACCAGCAAACGGGGGGATCATGGAATAAATGAGCAGTTCTTC	CATSKRGDHGINEQFF
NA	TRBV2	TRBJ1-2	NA	TGTGCCAGCAGTGAATTGGAGGGCTACACCTTC	CASSELEGYTF